These 18 T cell receptor beta chains were all obtained from the same sample, sequenced in a study of immune cell composition in non-small cell lung cancer. Only in-frame clones appear in the TCRdb table, and some are missing; sequencing was by immunoSEQ multiplex PCR. The table includes under 9,000 clones, roughly 68% detected once. The sample taken for sequencing was lung tumor tissue. All receptors come from a human donor with non-small cell lung cancer.

The chain carries TRBV5-1 and TRBJ2-2; unclear D gene. This CDR3 region has 14 residues. Trimming removed 1 base from V and 0 bases from J, with 4 bases in between. The germline V gene has CDR1 SGHRS and CDR2 YFSETQ. The CDR3 DNA is TGCGCCAGCAGCTTGTACACGAACACCGGGGAGCTGTTTTTT. It translates to CASSLYTNTGELFF.

There are a few counts of this clone. The V and J genes are TRBV7-9 and TRBJ1-2, with D maybe TRBD1 (5 bases). Germline CDR1 reads SEHNR; CDR2 reads FQNEAQ (reference sequence). The CDR3 extends over 15 amino acids. Between the trimmed V and J ends, which lost 4 bases and 4 bases, there was a span of 16 bases. The CDR3 region has the DNA TGTGCCAGCAGCTATAGTGCAGGGTGGGGCTATGGCTACACCTTC. This translates into CASSYSAGWGYGYTF. Based on the CDR3 plus reference TRBV7-9 and TRBJ1-2, the full variable domain is DTGVSQNPRHKITKRGQNVTFRCDPISEHNRLYWYRQTLGQGPEFLTYFQNEAQLEKSRLLSDRFSAERPKGSFSTLEIQRTEQGDSAMYLCASSYSAGWGYGYTFGSGTRLTVV.

The rearrangement joins TRBV19 to TRBJ1-1, with D unclear. This CDR3 is built from 14 residues. The V end lost 10 bases, the J end lost 7 bases, and 22 bases lay between the germline ends. Germline CDR1 and CDR2: LNHDA and SQIVND (reference sequence). The CDR3 region is CATGVWEGSGEAFF. The CDR3 nucleotides are TGTGCCACCGGAGTGTGGGAGGGAAGTGGTGAAGCTTTCTTT.

By frequency in the sample, this clone is medium-sized. The rearrangement links TRBV7-6 to TRBJ2-7; the match to TRBD1 covers 8 bases. Germline CDR1 is SGHVS and CDR2 is FNYEAQ. The CDR3 has 14 amino acids. The V and J ends lost 4 bases and 0 bases, in that order; junction bases with no gene match: 2. The CDR3, as DNA: TGTGCCAGCAGCTCACAGGGGGGCTCCTACGAGCAGTACTTC. Encoded protein: CASSSQGGSYEQYF.

This clone occurred once. The CDR3 nucleotides read TGCAGCGTTGTTGTCCAGGGGCCCTATGGCTACACCTTC. It translates to CSVVVQGPYGYTF. The chain uses TRBV29-1 and TRBJ1-2; D may be TRBD1 (6 bases). V lost 4 bases and J lost 4, with 13 bases in between. In germline, CDR1 is SQVTM, CDR2 ANQGSEA. The CDR3 spans 13 residues. Variable domain in full (rest from reference TRBV29-1 and TRBJ1-2): SAVISQKPSRDICQRGTSLTIQCQVDSQVTMMFWYRQQPGQSLTLIATANQGSEATYESGFVIDKFPISRPNLTFSTLTVSNMSPEDSSIYLCSVVVQGPYGYTFGSGTRLTVV.

There are a few counts of this clone. J is TRBJ2-2 and V is TRBV30, with D tentatively TRBD2 (5 bases). Trimming took 3 bases from V and 4 from J, leaving 12 bases between them. Per the germline V gene, CDR1 is GTSNPN and CDR2 is SVGIG (reference sequence). The CDR3 sequence is 14 residues long. The CDR3 DNA reads TGTGCCTGGAGGCGATTAGCGCTCACCGGGGAGCTGTTTTTT. Protein product: CAWRRLALTGELFF.

There are a few counts of this clone. This chain uses TRBV18 with TRBJ1-2; D ambiguous. V lost 2 bases to trimming and J lost 7 bases, with 8 bases between them. Germline CDR1 KGHSH, CDR2 LQKENI. The CDR3 loop spans 12 amino acids. DNA for the CDR3: TGTGCCAGCTCACCAGAGTCTACTGGCTACACCTTC. This codes for CASSPESTGYTF.

This chain connects TRBV19 to TRBJ2-2; 8 bases align to TRBD2. This CDR3 comprises 18 residues. V shed 5 bases, J shed 4 bases, and the junction held 15 bases outside the gene matches. Germline-derived CDR1 and CDR2 are LNHDA and SQIVND (reference sequence). The CDR3: CASSFPGLVLAGTGELFF. Here the CDR3 DNA reads TGTGCCAGTAGTTTCCCGGGACTAGTCTTAGCGGGCACCGGGGAGCTGTTTTTT.

The table lists this clone with a few counts. CDR3 bases: TGTGCCAGCAGCCTCCAGCGGAGGTCAGATACGCAGTATTTT. Amino acid sequence: CASSLQRRSDTQYF. This rearrangement joins TRBV7-3 to TRBJ2-3; maybe TRBD2 (5 bases). Germline V lookup: CDR1 SGHTA, CDR2 FQGTGA. The CDR3 loop spans 14 amino acids. V lost 5 bases and J lost 4, with 13 bases in between.

The chain recombines TRBV7-9 with TRBJ2-6; maybe TRBD1 (7 bases). The CDR3 loop spans 18 amino acids. Looked up from germline, CDR1 is SEHNR and CDR2 is FQNEAQ (reference sequence). Trimming removed 5 bases at V and 1 base at J, with 18 bases between. CDR3 sequence reads: CASSQGGLRPSGANVLTF. The CDR3, as DNA: TGTGCCAGCAGCCAGGGGGGACTCCGGCCGTCTGGGGCCAACGTCCTGACTTTC.

The chain carries TRBV7-6 and TRBJ1-6, with 7 bases lining up with TRBD1. Germline assignment: CDR1 SGHVS and CDR2 FNYEAQ. Trimming cost V 5 bases and J 0 bases; bases outside gene matches: 16. The CDR3 extends over 20 amino acids. The CDR3 reads CASSLQAQGTASSYNSPLHF. Here the CDR3 DNA reads TGTGCCAGCAGCCTCCAAGCTCAGGGGACAGCCTCCTCCTATAATTCACCCCTCCACTTT.

By share, this clone ranks as large (0.1 to 1%). The rearrangement joins TRBV2 to TRBJ2-2; 8 positions match TRBD2. Germline lookup yields CDR1 SNHLY and CDR2 FYNNEI. The CDR3 is 17 residues long. Germline trimming cut 11 bases from V and 4 bases from J; bases unmatched to any gene: 18. CDR3 sequence (DNA): TGTGCCGCGGGGATAAGCGGGAGATCCGGCGGCACCGGGGAGCTGTTTTTT. Amino acid sequence: CAAGISGRSGGTGELFF.

This clone was seen a few times. The CDR3 sequence: CASSLNSPNEQFF. The CDR3 DNA sequence: TGTGCCAGCAGCTTGAATAGCCCCAATGAGCAGTTCTTC. The genes are TRBV5-5 and TRBJ2-1; D not resolved. The CDR3 has 13 residues. Germline V gives CDR1 SGHKS, CDR2 YYEKEE (reference sequence). Trimming took off 1 base at V and 6 bases at J, with 8 bases between the two ends. Together with reference TRBV5-5 and TRBJ2-1, the CDR3 gives the full variable domain: DAGVTQSPTHLIKTRGQQVTLRCSPISGHKSVSWYQQVLGQGPQFIFQYYEKEERGRGNFPDRFSARQFPNYSSELNVNALLLGDSALYLCASSLNSPNEQFFGPGTRLTVL.

The V call is TRBV5-1, the J call TRBJ1-1; unclear D gene. The CDR3 loop spans 15 amino acids. Trimming took 0 bases from V and 3 from J, leaving 12 bases between them. CDR1 is SGHRS, CDR2 YFSETQ, per germline. The CDR3 spells CASSLVAVRDTEAFF. The CDR3 nucleotides read TGCGCCAGCAGCTTGGTGGCGGTGAGGGACACTGAAGCTTTCTTT.

This sequence joins TRBV19 and TRBJ2-1; 10 nucleotides agree with TRBD2. Germline lookup yields CDR1 LNHDA and CDR2 SQIVND (reference sequence). V was pared by 1 base and J by 7 bases, with 4 bases of the junction left unmatched. The CDR3 extends over 15 amino acids. The CDR3 protein is CASSIVAGGGNEQFF. The CDR3, as DNA: TGTGCCAGTAGTATAGTAGCGGGAGGAGGGAATGAGCAGTTCTTC. Supplemented by reference TRBV19 and TRBJ2-1, the full variable domain reads DGGITQSPKYLFRKEGQNVTLSCEQNLNHDAMYWYRQDPGQGLRLIYYSQIVNDFQKGDIAEGYSVSREKKESFPLTVTSAQKNPTAFYLCASSIVAGGGNEQFFGPGTRLTVL.

The rearrangement uses TRBV6-6 and TRBJ2-7, with D perhaps matching TRBD2 (6 bases). Trimming took off 4 bases at V and 4 bases at J, with 17 bases between the two ends. CDR1 is MNHNY, CDR2 SVGAGI, per germline (reference sequence). The CDR3 is 15 amino acids. CDR3 sequence reads: CASSSPGLTTYEQYF. In DNA form, the CDR3 reads TGTGCCAGCAGTTCACCGGGACTCACGACTTACGAGCAGTACTTC.

This chain links TRBV6-6 with TRBJ2-7; 10 bases are shared with TRBD2. The CDR3 covers 14 residues. Trimming cost V 6 bases and J 5 bases; bases outside gene matches: 7. Germline V gene lookup returns CDR1 MNHNY and CDR2 SVGAGI (reference sequence). The CDR3 loop reads CASRSSGSANEQYF. The CDR3 bases are TGTGCCAGCAGGTCTAGCGGGAGTGCCAACGAGCAGTACTTC.

The gene calls are TRBV6-5 and TRBJ1-5; D is perhaps TRBD1 (5 bases). The CDR3 runs 14 residues. Germline values: CDR1 MNHEY, CDR2 SVGAGI. V was shortened by 7 bases and J by 7 bases, with 17 bases between the two germline ends. The CDR3 bases are TGTGCCAGCATTCCGGGGGGAGGAGGGCAGCCCCAGCATTTT. Protein sequence: CASIPGGGGQPQHF.